The clone carrying this T cell receptor (beta chain) was recorded at least ten times. As yet, its antigen is unknown. This entry comes from a study of T cells in Graves' hyperthyroidism and ophthalmopathy. CDR1 is SNHLY, CDR2 FYNNEI, per germline. The CDR3 extends over 14 amino acids. V dropped 8 bases and J dropped 5; count of bases not matched to a gene: 9. Findings of the study overall: Ophthalmopathy and stable hyperthyroidism were separated by a 13 V-J model.

The CDR3 regions of TCR beta were amplified from RNA transcripts. An initial round of RT-PCR targeting the TCR CDR3 relied on the HTBI primer set. Using its own MiXCR run on the multiplex PCR reads, TCRdb lists one record per CDR3 protein. Among approximately 270,000 distinct CDR3 sequences listed, less than 15% were seen once. This clonotype was sampled from a middle-aged woman with Graves' hyperthyroidism that later progressed to Graves' ophthalmopathy. The sequenced sample was blood. The V and J genes are TRBV2 and TRBJ1-1; TRBD1 matches at 9 bases. DNA for the CDR3: TGTGCCAGCTACGGGACAGGGTGGCAAACTGAAGCTTTCTTT. This translates into CASYGTGWQTEAFF.